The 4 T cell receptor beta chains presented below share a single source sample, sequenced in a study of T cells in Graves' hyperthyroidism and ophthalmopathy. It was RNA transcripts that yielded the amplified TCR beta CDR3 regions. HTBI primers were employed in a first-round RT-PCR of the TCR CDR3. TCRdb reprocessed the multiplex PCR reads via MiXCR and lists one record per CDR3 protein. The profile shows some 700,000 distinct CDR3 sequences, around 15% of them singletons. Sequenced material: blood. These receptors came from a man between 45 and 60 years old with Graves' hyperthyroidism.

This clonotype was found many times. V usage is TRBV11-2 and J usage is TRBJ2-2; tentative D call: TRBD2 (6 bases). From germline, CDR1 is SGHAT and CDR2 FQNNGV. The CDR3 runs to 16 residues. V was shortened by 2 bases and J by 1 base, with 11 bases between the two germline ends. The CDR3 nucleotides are TGTGCCAGCAGCTTACTCTCGGGGGTGAACACCGGGGAGCTGTTTTTT. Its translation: CASSLLSGVNTGELFF.

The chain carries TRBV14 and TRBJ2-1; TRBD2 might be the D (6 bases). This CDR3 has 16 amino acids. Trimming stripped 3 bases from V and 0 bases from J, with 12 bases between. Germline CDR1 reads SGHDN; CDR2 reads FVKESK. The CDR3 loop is CASSHFPGDSYNEQFF. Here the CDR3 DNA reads TGTGCCAGCAGCCATTTTCCGGGAGACTCCTACAATGAGCAGTTCTTC.

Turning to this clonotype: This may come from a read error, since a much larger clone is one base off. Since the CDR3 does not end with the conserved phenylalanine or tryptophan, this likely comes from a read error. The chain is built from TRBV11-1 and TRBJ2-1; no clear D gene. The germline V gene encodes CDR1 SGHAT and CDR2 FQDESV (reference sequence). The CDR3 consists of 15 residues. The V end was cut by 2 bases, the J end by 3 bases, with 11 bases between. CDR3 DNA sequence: TGTGCCAGCAGCTTATCAGGTCCCTTCTACAATGAGCAGTTCTGC. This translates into CASSLSGPFYNEQFC.

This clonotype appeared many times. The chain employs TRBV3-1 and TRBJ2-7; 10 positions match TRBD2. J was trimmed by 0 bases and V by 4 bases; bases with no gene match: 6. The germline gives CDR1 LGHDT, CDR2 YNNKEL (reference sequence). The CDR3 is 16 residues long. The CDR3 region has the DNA TGTGCCAGCAGCCGTAGACTAGCGGGTCTCTCCTACGAGCAGTACTTC. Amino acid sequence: CASSRRLAGLSYEQYF.